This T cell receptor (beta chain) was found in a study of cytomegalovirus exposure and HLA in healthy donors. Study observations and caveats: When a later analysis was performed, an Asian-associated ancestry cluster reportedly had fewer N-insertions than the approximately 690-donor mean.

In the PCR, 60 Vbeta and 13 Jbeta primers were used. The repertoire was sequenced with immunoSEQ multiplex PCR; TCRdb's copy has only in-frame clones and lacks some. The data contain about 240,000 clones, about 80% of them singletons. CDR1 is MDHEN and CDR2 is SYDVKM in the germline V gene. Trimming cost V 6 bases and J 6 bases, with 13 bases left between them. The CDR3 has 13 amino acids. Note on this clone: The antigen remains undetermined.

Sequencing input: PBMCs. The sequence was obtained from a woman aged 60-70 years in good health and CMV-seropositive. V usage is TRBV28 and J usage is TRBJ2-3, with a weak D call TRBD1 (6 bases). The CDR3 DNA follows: TGTGCCAGCAGGTCTCGAGGACAGGATACGCAGTATTTT. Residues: CASRSRGQDTQYF.